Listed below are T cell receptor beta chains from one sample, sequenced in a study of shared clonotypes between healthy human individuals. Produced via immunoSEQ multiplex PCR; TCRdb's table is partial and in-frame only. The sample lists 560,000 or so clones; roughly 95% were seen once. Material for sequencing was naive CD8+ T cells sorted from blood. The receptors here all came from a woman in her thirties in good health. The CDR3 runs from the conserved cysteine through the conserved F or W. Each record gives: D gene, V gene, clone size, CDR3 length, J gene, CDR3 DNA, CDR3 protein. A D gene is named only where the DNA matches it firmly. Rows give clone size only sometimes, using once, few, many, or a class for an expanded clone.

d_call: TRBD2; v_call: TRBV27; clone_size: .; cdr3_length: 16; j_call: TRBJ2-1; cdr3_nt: TGTGCCAGCAGTTTATCGGGCACTAGCGGGAGCAATGAGCAGTTCTTC; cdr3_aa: CASSLSGTSGSNEQFF
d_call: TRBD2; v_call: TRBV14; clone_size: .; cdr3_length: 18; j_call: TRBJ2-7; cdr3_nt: TGTGCCAGCAGCCAAGATCATCGGGCTAGCGGATATCCCTACGAGCAGTACTTC; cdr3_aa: CASSQDHRASGYPYEQYF
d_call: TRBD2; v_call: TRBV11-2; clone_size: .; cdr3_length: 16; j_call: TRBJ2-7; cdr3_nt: TGTGCCAGCAGCTTCGGCGGGGAGGGACTGGGTAACGAGCAGTACTTC; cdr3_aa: CASSFGGEGLGNEQYF
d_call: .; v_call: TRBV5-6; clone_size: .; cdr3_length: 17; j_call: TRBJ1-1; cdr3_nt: TGTGCCAGCAGCTTGGCAATCGGGATGAGGAAGAACACTGAAGCTTTCTTT; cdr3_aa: CASSLAIGMRKNTEAFF
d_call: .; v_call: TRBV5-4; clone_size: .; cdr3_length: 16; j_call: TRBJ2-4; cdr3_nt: TGTGCCAGCAGCTTGATGACAGTCGTAGCCAAAAACATTCAGTACTTC; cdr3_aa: CASSLMTVVAKNIQYF
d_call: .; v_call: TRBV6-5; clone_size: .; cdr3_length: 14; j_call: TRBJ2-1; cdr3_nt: TGTGCCAGCAGTTACTCCGGCGGGGCCAATGAGCAGTTCTTC; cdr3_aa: CASSYSGGANEQFF
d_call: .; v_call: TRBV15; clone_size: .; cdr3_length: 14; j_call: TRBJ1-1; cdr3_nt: TGTGCCACCAGCAGAGAGGAGGGGAACACTGAAGCTTTCTTT; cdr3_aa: CATSREEGNTEAFF
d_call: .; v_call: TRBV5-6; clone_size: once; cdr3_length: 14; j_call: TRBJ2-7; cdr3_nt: TGTGCCAGCAGCTTGACAGGATTCTCCTACGAGCAGTACTTC; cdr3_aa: CASSLTGFSYEQYF
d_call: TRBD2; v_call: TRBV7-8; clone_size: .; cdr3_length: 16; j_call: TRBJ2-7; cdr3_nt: TGTGCCAGCAGCCCCCCGGGACTAGCGGGAGAGGGGGAGCAGTACTTC; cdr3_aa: CASSPPGLAGEGEQYF
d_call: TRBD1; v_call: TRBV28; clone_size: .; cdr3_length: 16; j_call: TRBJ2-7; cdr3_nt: TGTGCCAGCAGTTTATATGGGACAGGGGTTTTGTACGAGCAGTACTTC; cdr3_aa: CASSLYGTGVLYEQYF
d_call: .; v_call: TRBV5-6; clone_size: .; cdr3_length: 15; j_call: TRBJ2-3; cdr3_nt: TGTGCCAGCAGCTTGGATAGGCTCGGCACAGATACGCAGTATTTT; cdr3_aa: CASSLDRLGTDTQYF
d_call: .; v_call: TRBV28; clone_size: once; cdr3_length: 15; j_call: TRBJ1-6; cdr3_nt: TGTGCCAGCAGTTTTTATGCGGATTATAATTCACCCCTCCACTTT; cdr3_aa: CASSFYADYNSPLHF
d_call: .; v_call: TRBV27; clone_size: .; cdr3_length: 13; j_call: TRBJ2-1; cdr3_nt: TGTGCCAGCAGTTTAGTACCTGGGAATGAGCAGTTCTTC; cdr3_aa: CASSLVPGNEQFF
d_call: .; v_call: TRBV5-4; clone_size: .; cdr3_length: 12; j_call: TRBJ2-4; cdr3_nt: TGTGCCAGCAGCTTAGGGCGGGACATTCAGTACTTC; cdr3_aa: CASSLGRDIQYF
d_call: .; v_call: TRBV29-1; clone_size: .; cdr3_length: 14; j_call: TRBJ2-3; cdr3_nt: TGCAGCGTTCCACGAGGGGGAGGCCCAGATACGCAGTATTTT; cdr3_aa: CSVPRGGGPDTQYF
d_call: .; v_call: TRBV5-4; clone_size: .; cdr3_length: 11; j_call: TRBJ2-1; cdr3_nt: TGTGCCAGCAGCCACGACAATGAGCAGTTCTTC; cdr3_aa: CASSHDNEQFF
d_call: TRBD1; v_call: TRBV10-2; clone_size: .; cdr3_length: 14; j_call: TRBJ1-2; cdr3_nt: TGCGCCAGCAGTGAAACGGACAGGGCATATGGCTACACCTTC; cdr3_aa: CASSETDRAYGYTF
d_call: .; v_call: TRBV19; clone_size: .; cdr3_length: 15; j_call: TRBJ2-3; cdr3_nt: TGTGCCAGTAGCAAGGGGCTGACAGACACAGATACGCAGTATTTT; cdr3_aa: CASSKGLTDTDTQYF
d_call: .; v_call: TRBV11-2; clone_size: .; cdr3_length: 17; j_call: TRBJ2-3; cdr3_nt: TGTGCCAGCAGCTTAGATCACGACAGCTATAGCACAGATACGCAGTATTTT; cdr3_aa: CASSLDHDSYSTDTQYF
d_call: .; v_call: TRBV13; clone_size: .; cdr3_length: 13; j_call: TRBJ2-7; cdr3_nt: TGTGCCAGCAGCTTACCGATGTCCTACGAGCAGTACTTC; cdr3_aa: CASSLPMSYEQYF
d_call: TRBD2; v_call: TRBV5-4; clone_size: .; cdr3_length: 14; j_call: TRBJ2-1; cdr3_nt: TGTGCCAGCAGCTGGGGACTAGCATACAATGAGCAGTTCTTC; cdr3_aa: CASSWGLAYNEQFF
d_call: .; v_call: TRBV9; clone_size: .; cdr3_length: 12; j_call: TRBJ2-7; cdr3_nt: TGTGCCAGCAGCTCGAGCTCCTACGAGCAGTACTTC; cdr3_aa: CASSSSSYEQYF
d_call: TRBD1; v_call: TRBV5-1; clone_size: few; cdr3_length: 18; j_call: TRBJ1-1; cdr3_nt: TGCGCCAGCAGCTTGGAAATGTCTGGGACAGACATGAACACTGAAGCTTTCTTT; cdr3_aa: CASSLEMSGTDMNTEAFF
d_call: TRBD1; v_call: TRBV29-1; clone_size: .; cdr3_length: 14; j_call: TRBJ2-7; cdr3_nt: TGCAGCGGCGCCGGACAGGGGACCTCCTACGAGCAGTACTTC; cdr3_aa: CSGAGQGTSYEQYF
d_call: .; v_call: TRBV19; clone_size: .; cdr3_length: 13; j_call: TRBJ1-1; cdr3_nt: TGTGCCAGTAGAGAGGGAAGTACCGTTGAAGCTTTCTTT; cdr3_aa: CASREGSTVEAFF
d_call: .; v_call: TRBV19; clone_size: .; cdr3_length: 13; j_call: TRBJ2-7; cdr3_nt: TGTGCCAGTAGTCCTTCGGGGTACTACGAGCAGTACTTC; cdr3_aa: CASSPSGYYEQYF
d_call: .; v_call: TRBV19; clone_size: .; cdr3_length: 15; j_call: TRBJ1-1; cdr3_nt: TGTGCCAGTACCACATCGTTTGGACGAAACACTGAAGCTTTCTTT; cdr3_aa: CASTTSFGRNTEAFF
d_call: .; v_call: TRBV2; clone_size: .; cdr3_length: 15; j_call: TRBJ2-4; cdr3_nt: TGTGCCAGCAGCGATCCGGGACAAGGAGGATACATTCAGTACTTC; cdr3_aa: CASSDPGQGGYIQYF
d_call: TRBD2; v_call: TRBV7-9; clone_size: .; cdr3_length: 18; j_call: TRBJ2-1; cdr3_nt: TGTGCCAGCAGCTTAGAAGGTTCGACTAGCGGGGTATACAATGAGCAGTTCTTC; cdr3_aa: CASSLEGSTSGVYNEQFF
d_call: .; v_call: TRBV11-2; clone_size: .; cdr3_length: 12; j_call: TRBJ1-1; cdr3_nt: TGTGCCAGCAGCTTAGTCTCCACTGAAGCTTTCTTT; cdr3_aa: CASSLVSTEAFF
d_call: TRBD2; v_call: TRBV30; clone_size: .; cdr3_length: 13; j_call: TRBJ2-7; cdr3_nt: TGTGCCTGGAGGGGTAGCGGGACCTACGAGCAGTACTTC; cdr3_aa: CAWRGSGTYEQYF
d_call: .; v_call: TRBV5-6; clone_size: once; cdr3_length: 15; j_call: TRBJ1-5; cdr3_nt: TGTGCCAGCAGCTTGTCCGGAATTAGCAATCAGCCCCAGCATTTT; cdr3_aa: CASSLSGISNQPQHF
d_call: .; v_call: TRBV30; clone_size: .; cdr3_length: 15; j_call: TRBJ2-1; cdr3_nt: TGTGCCTGGACAGGGGGGGACAGCCTATACAATGAGCAGTTCTTC; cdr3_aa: CAWTGGDSLYNEQFF
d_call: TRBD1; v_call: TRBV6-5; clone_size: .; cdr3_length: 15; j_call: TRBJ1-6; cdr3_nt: TGTGCCAGCAGTCCTGGACAGGGAGGAACTTCACCCCTCCACTTT; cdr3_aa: CASSPGQGGTSPLHF
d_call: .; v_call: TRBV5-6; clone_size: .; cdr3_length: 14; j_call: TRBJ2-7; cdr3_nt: TGTGCCAGCAGCTTGGACGGGAGAGGCCACGAGCAGTACTTC; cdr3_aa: CASSLDGRGHEQYF
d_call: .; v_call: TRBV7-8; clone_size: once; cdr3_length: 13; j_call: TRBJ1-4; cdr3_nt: TGTGCCAGCAGCTTATACAGGGATGAAAAACTGTTTTTT; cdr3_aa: CASSLYRDEKLFF
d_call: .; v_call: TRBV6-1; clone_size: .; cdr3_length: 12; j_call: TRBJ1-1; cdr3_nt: TGTGCCAGCAGTGGTTCGGGCTTTGAAGCTTTCTTT; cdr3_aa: CASSGSGFEAFF
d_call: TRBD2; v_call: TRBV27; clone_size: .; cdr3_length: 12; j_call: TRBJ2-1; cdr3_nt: TGTGCCAGCGCGGGGGCCTACAATGAGCAGTTCTTC; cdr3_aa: CASAGAYNEQFF
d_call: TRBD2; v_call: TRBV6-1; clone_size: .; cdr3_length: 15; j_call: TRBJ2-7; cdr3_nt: TGTGCCAGCAGCAGGGCGACTAGCGGGAGGTACGAGCAGTACTTC; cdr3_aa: CASSRATSGRYEQYF
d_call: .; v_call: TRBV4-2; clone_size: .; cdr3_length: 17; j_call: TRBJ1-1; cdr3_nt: TGTGCCAGCAGCCAAGAGTCGACGGGATTGGAGAACACTGAAGCTTTCTTT; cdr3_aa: CASSQESTGLENTEAFF
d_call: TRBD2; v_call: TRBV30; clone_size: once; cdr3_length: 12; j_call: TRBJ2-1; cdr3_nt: TGTGCCTGGAGTTCTAGCGGTTATGAGCAGTTCTTC; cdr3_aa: CAWSSSGYEQFF
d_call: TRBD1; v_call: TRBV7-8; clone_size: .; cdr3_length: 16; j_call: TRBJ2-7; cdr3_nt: TGTGCCAGCAGCTTAGTCGAGGGGGCCGCCAGGTACGAGCAGTACTTC; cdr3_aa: CASSLVEGAARYEQYF
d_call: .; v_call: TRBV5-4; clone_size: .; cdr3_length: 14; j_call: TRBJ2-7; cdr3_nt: TGTGCCACCAATTTGGGGCCGACAGTAAGCGAGCAGTACTTC; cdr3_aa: CATNLGPTVSEQYF
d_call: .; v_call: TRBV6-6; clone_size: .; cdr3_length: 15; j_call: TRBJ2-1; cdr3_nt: TGTGCCAGCAGTTATAGCGGGACAGACCACAATGAGCAGTTCTTC; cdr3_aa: CASSYSGTDHNEQFF
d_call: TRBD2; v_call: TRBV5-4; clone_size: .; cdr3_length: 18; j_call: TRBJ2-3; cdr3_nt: TGTGCCAGCAGCTTGCGTCTAGCGGGAGGGCCTGGCACAGATACGCAGTATTTT; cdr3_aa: CASSLRLAGGPGTDTQYF
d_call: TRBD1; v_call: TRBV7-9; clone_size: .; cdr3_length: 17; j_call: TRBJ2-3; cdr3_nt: TGTGCCAGCAGCTTACAGAAGGGACAGGGGCGCACAGATACGCAGTATTTT; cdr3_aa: CASSLQKGQGRTDTQYF
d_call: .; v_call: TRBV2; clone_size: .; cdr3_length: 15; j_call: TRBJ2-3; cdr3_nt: TGTGCCAGCAGTCCATCCGGCTCTCGGGGAGATACGCAGTATTTT; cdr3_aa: CASSPSGSRGDTQYF